These T cell receptor beta chains were read from a single sample in a study of T-cell memory formation after mild COVID-19. A single record per CDR3 protein comes from TCRdb applying MiXCR to the 5' RACE reads. The table lists roughly 130,000 distinct CDR3 sequences, about 5.9% of them singletons. The sequenced sample consisted of PBMCs or a T cell subset sorted from them (not recorded which). The receptors come from an adult woman who had mild COVID-19 (a few samples of this study predate the infection). Cell type and time point are not known. CDR3s include the opening cysteine and the closing phenylalanine or tryptophan. Fields, in order: J gene, D gene, clone size, V gene, CDR3 DNA, CDR3 protein. The D gene is left open where the match is weak. Size tells how often a clone was seen (once, few, many) or the class of an expanded clone, and some rows leave it out.

>TRBJ1-5|-|few|TRBV6-1
TGTGCCAGCTCTACAGGCAATCAGCCCCAGCATTTT
CASSTGNQPQHF
>TRBJ2-7|TRBD1|many|TRBV5-1
TGCGCCAGCAGCTTGGCCGACAGGGCAGCCGAGCAGTACTTC
CASSLADRAAEQYF
>TRBJ1-2|-|many|TRBV27
TGTGCCAGCAGTTTAAAGGGGAATGGCTACACCTTC
CASSLKGNGYTF
>TRBJ2-3|TRBD2|few|TRBV6-2/TRBV6-3
TGTGCCAGCAGGGCCAGCGGGGCTTTTGGCACAGATACGCAGTATTTT
CASRASGAFGTDTQYF
>TRBJ2-2|-|few|TRBV12-3/TRBV12-4
TGTGCCAGCAGTTTAAGCAGGGGTGGTTCGTCCGGGGAGCTGTTTTTT
CASSLSRGGSSGELFF
>TRBJ1-2|-|many|TRBV15
TGTGCCACCAGCAGAGTGGAGGGTGAAGATGGCTACACCTTC
CATSRVEGEDGYTF
>TRBJ2-1|-|many|TRBV9
TGTGCCAGCAGCGTAGGTAGCGTCAATGAGCAGTTCTTC
CASSVGSVNEQFF
>TRBJ2-7|TRBD1|many|TRBV29-1
TGCAGCGTCGGACAGGACTCCTACGAGCAGTACTTC
CSVGQDSYEQYF
>TRBJ1-3|TRBD1|few|TRBV5-1
TGCGCCAGCAGCAACCCACTCGACAGGGAGTTGGGCACCATATATTTT
CASSNPLDRELGTIYF
>TRBJ2-2|-|many|TRBV29-1
TGCAGCGTTCGACCCGGGGGATCCACCGGGGAGCTGTTTTTT
CSVRPGGSTGELFF
>TRBJ2-1|TRBD2|few|TRBV28
TGTGCCAGCATAGCGGGGGGATCTTATAATGAGCAGTTCTTC
CASIAGGSYNEQFF
>TRBJ2-5|-|few|TRBV12-3/TRBV12-4
TGTGCCAGCAGTTTTAGCGGCGGGGAAGAGACCCAGTACTTC
CASSFSGGEETQYF
>TRBJ1-2|-|few|TRBV7-3
TGTGCCAGCAGCCCCGGAGGGAGACAGGACTATGGCTACACCTTC
CASSPGGRQDYGYTF
>TRBJ2-7|TRBD2|few|TRBV3-1
TGTGCCAGCAGCCAAGGCAGGACTAGCGGGGGCTCCTACGAGCAGTACTTC
CASSQGRTSGGSYEQYF
>TRBJ2-1|TRBD1|few|TRBV18
TGTGCCAGCTCACCTTTTGGGGACAGGTATCACAATGAGCAGTTCTTC
CASSPFGDRYHNEQFF
>TRBJ2-5|-|many|TRBV4-3
TGCGCCAGCAGCCAAGATGTCCTTTACCAAGAGACCCAGTACTTC
CASSQDVLYQETQYF
>TRBJ2-2|TRBD1|few|TRBV5-1
TGCGCCAGCAGCTTGACAGGGGGACGAGACACCGGGGAGCTGTTTTTT
CASSLTGGRDTGELFF
>TRBJ2-3|TRBD2|-|TRBV3-1
TGTGCCAGCAGCCCATATACCCGGAGCGGGGGAGTGCAAGATACGCAGTATTTT
CASSPYTRSGGVQDTQYF
>TRBJ2-5|-|few|TRBV20-1
TGCAGTGCTAAACGGACGAACCAAGAGACCCAGTACTTC
CSAKRTNQETQYF
>TRBJ2-5|TRBD1|-|TRBV9
TGTGCCAGCAGCGTTGGGAGACAGGGCCAAGAGACCCAGTACTTC
CASSVGRQGQETQYF
>TRBJ2-1|-|few|TRBV4-2
TGTGCCAGCAGCCAAGATACTAACTACAATGAGCAGTTCTTC
CASSQDTNYNEQFF
>TRBJ1-1|TRBD1|-|TRBV11-2
TGTGCCAGCAGCTTAGAAGACCGGGACAGGGGAGTAAGGTCCCCTGAAGCTTTCTTT
CASSLEDRDRGVRSPEAFF
>TRBJ1-2|TRBD1|many|TRBV12-3/TRBV12-4
TGTGCCAGCAGTCTTCGGACAGGGCGAAATGGCTACACCTTC
CASSLRTGRNGYTF
>TRBJ1-6|-|many|TRBV7-9
TGTGCCAGCAGCTTGAAGGGGAATTCACCCCTCCACTTT
CASSLKGNSPLHF
>TRBJ2-7|TRBD2|-|TRBV11-2
TGTGCCAGCAGCCCGGGGGGGCATGACTACGAGCAGTACTTC
CASSPGGHDYEQYF
>TRBJ2-3|-|-|TRBV27
TGTGCCAGCAGTTTATGGAGGGGCGCGTGGAACACAGATACGCAGTATTTT
CASSLWRGAWNTDTQYF
>TRBJ1-2|-|many|TRBV7-9
TGTGCCAGCAGCCGACAAGTTGACTATGGCTACACCTTC
CASSRQVDYGYTF
>TRBJ2-3|-|-|TRBV7-9
TGTGCCAGCAGTAAATGGGACACCACAGATACGCAGTATTTT
CASSKWDTTDTQYF
>TRBJ1-2|-|many|TRBV12-3/TRBV12-4
TGTGCCAGCAGCCTCGACAGGACGTATGGCTACACCTTC
CASSLDRTYGYTF
>TRBJ2-3|TRBD2|many|TRBV7-8
TGTGCCAGCAGCCCAACTCGAGGGACTAGCGGGCGCACAGATACGCAGTATTTT
CASSPTRGTSGRTDTQYF
>TRBJ2-3|-|many|TRBV10-3
TGTGCCATCAGCGAGGAAAGCATGCGCACAGATACGCAGTATTTT
CAISEESMRTDTQYF
>TRBJ2-3|-|-|TRBV5-1
TGCGCCAGCAGCCCGCCGGGTGGGGTGGATACGCAGTATTTT
CASSPPGGVDTQYF
>TRBJ2-5|TRBD1|-|TRBV5-5
TGTGCCACCCAAACCGGGACAGGGGCTTCAGAGACCCAGTACTTC
CATQTGTGASETQYF
>TRBJ2-3|-|many|TRBV7-2
TGTGCCAGCAGCTTAGTAGGGAAAGATACGCAGTATTTT
CASSLVGKDTQYF
>TRBJ2-1|TRBD2|many|TRBV5-1
TGCGCCAGCAGCTCACTACTAGCGAATAAGGATGAGCAGTTCTTC
CASSSLLANKDEQFF
>TRBJ2-7|-|many|TRBV5-1
TGCGCCAGCAGCCAGGGAGGCTTTTACGAGCAGTACTTC
CASSQGGFYEQYF
>TRBJ1-4|TRBD1|many|TRBV27
TGTGCCAGCACCACCCGACTGGGGAAGCCGGGACAGTCCAATGAAAAACTGTTTTTT
CASTTRLGKPGQSNEKLFF
>TRBJ1-4|-|few|TRBV19
TGTGCCAGTAGTGTTCCCAGCGGTCGTTTGTTTTTT
CASSVPSGRLFF
>TRBJ1-3|-|-|TRBV5-1
TGCGCCAGCAGCTTGGATCGGGGAACCGGAAACACCATATATTTT
CASSLDRGTGNTIYF
>TRBJ2-3|TRBD2|few|TRBV9
TGTGCCAGCAGCGCGGGGGGGCAGAAAACAGATACGCAGTATTTT
CASSAGGQKTDTQYF
>TRBJ1-2|-|few|TRBV12-3/TRBV12-4
TGTGCCAGCAGCCCCCCCGGACGGTCCTATGGCTACACCTTC
CASSPPGRSYGYTF
>TRBJ1-4|TRBD1|-|TRBV7-9
TGTGCCAGCAGCTTACGACAGGGTGGAGAAAAACTGTTTTTT
CASSLRQGGEKLFF
>TRBJ1-1|-|-|TRBV30
TGTGCCTGGACACGGGAACAGGGACGCACGCCTGAAGCTTTCTTT
CAWTREQGRTPEAFF
>TRBJ2-7|-|few|TRBV5-1
TGCGCCAGCAGCTTGGCCCCGACGAGCTCCTACGAGCAGTACTTC
CASSLAPTSSYEQYF
>TRBJ2-1|TRBD2|many|TRBV7-2
TGTGCCAGCAGCTTAGAGTCAACTAGCGGGAGGAATGAGCAGTTCTTC
CASSLESTSGRNEQFF
>TRBJ2-1|TRBD1|few|TRBV6-5
TGTGCCAGCAGTGCAGATCGACAGGGTTGGCATGAGCAGTTCTTC
CASSADRQGWHEQFF
>TRBJ2-7|TRBD1|many|TRBV12-3/TRBV12-4
TGTGCCAGCAGTTTAACGGGACAGTGGACCTACGAGCAGTACTTC
CASSLTGQWTYEQYF
>TRBJ2-4|TRBD1|many|TRBV12-3/TRBV12-4
TGTGCCAGCGGGGGGACAGGGCTAGGGAACATTCAGTACTTC
CASGGTGLGNIQYF
>TRBJ2-6|TRBD1|-|TRBV30
TGTGCCTGGAGGGGGACAGGAATCTCTGGGGCCAACGTCCTGACTTTC
CAWRGTGISGANVLTF
>TRBJ2-2|-|many|TRBV7-8
TGTGCCAGCAGCTTAGCGCTAGCTGCCGGGGAGCTGTTTTTT
CASSLALAAGELFF
>TRBJ2-3|-|many|TRBV7-2
TGTGCCAGCAGCTTGAGGGGGGGCACAGATACGCAGTATTTT
CASSLRGGTDTQYF
>TRBJ2-3|-|-|TRBV24-1
TGTGCCACCAGTGATTCCCCGCGGGACCGAGATACGCAGTATTTT
CATSDSPRDRDTQYF
>TRBJ2-3|TRBD2|many|TRBV27
TGTGCCAGCAGTTTATCGTGGCGGGGGAGCACAGATACGCAGTATTTT
CASSLSWRGSTDTQYF